This TCR beta chain was recovered during a study of breast tumors, draining lymph nodes, adjacent tissues (TCRdb year 2016). A note on the overall study: TCR beta repertoires were compared across tumor, adjacent nontumor tissue and axillary lymph nodes obtained from breast cancer patients. The study was designed to assess the relationships and possible T-cell exchange between tumor, surrounding tissue and draining lymph node repertoires in human breast cancer. Summary of the overall study and its limitations: Rather than being directly demonstrated, the conclusion that tumor T cells originate in lymph nodes was presented as consistent with a hypothesis. Tumor T-cell repertoires showed less diversity than lymph node repertoires and more diversity than nontumor tissue repertoires, and tumor T-cell repertoires showed preferential V and J gene usage. The data were judged consistent with most tumor T cells deriving from the lymph node and then expanding within tumor tissue. In luminal-like breast cancer, tumor and nontumor tissue repertoires resembled each other significantly more than in basal-like breast cancer.

A remark on this clonotype: No cognate antigen has been identified for it. The junction and the germline gene differ at one end; a read error may be behind it.

TCRdb lists the instrument as Illumina HiSeq 2000. Multiplex PCR amplification was used to generate the TCR beta chain libraries. The amplified TCR beta chain products were analyzed by high-throughput sequencing. Through fastp at Q25 and MiXCR, TCRdb rebuilt clones from the public reads, retaining in-frame beta chains. Every distinct CDR3 protein forms one entry, paired with its most common genes and DNA. This sample comprises tens of thousands of distinct CDR3 sequences, 20% to 25% of them detected only once. The ten largest clones capture about 7.6% of the sample. Per the germline V gene, MGHRA is the CDR1 and YSYEKL is the CDR2. The CDR3 has 16 amino acids, counting the end cysteine and phenylalanine. The CDR3 DNA has 48 bases and is translated from base 1.

Recombination connected TRBV4-1 to TRBJ2-5; 8 central bases correspond to TRBD2. Sequencing input: breast tumor tissue. This TCR derives from a female donor with breast cancer. Some clones in this sample may be carry-over from other donors' samples. The CDR3 protein: CAGSQDLRGGKETQYF. The nucleotide sequence reads TGCGCCGGCAGCCAAGATCTACGGGGGGGTAAAGAGACCCAGTACTTC.